This T cell receptor beta chain derives from a study of blood T cell repertoires in COVID-19. About the study: Acute and convalescent COVID-19 specimens originated in the United States, Italy and Spain. PBMCs, B-cell-depleted T cells, or T cells were the source of the cDNA or gDNA that made up the material.

V lost 6 bases and J lost 6; bases outside the gene matches: 13. Per germline, CDR1 MNHEY and CDR2 SVGAGI. The CDR3 runs to 15 residues. In the source study's methods: Reference gene primer amplification gave nucleated cell count estimates. The data were produced by immunoSEQ multiplex PCR, yet TCRdb's version contains in-frame clones alone and is incomplete. The V and J calls and clone size come from that table; D and trimming were worked out from the DNA. The top ten clones hold approximately 15% of a sample with about 59,000 clones, 75% to 95% of them seen once. The receptor was derived from a man of 80 years or more with acute or convalescent COVID-19. Sequencing was carried out using peripheral blood. This chain uses TRBV6-5 with TRBJ2-7; 8 bases line up with TRBD2. The CDR3 reads CASRPPGTSSGEQYF. Written as DNA, the CDR3 is TGTGCCAGCAGACCCCCCGGGACTAGTTCTGGCGAGCAGTACTTC.